Reported below is one TCR beta chain. The data were obtained in a study of blood T cell repertoires in COVID-19. Clones were sequenced by immunoSEQ multiplex PCR, and TCRdb holds only the in-frame ones, with some missing. The data hold approximately 260,000 clones, with roughly 85% observed a single time. The CDR3 loop spans 14 amino acids. After removal of 5 bases from V and 8 bases from J, the junction contained 6 bases not matched to a gene. Germline V gene lookup returns CDR1 SGHTA and CDR2 FQGNSA. The sequenced sample consisted of peripheral blood. This receptor was identified in a man aged 55 to 70 who had recovered from COVID-19. V usage is TRBV7-2 and J usage is TRBJ2-1; 10 bases line up with TRBD2. The CDR3 nucleotides read TGTGCCAGCAGCCATGGCCTAGCGGGGGATGAGCAGTTCTTC. Translated, it gives CASSHGLAGDEQFF.